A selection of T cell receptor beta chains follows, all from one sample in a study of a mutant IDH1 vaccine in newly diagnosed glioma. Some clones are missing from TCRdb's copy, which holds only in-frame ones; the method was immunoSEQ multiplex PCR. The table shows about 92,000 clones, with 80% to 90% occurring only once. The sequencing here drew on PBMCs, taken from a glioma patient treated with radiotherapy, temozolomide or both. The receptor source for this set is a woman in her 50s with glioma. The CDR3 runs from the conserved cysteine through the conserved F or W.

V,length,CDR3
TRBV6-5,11,CASSSNGEAFF
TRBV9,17,CASSTGQGDSRANVLTF
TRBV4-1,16,CASSQSGAGVSGEQYF
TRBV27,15,CASSLPTRITGELFF
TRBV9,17,CASSGQDASSNTGELFF
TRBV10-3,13,CAHQGVGGNTIYF
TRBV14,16,CASSQDVGGAGDEQYF
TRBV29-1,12,CSGRSGVYGYTF
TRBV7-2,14,CASSPNRAGNTIYF
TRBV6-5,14,CASSYAGRAYEQYF
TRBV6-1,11,CASSVQGPQHF
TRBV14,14,CASSQVQGRGEQYF
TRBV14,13,CASSWTGGNTIYF
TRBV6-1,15,CASSGRFGMNTEAFF
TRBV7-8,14,CASSFGRVNQPQHF
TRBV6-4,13,CASSAQGGYGYTF
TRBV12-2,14,CASRPARTGYGYTF
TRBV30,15,CAWSVRRGAYNEQFF
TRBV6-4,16,CASSDEQGATTGELFF
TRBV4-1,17,CASSRGTLRRGANVLTF
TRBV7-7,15,CASSPSGGARNEQFF
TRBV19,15,CASSFGGRGTGELFF
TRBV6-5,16,CASSSPRRIGRGGYTF
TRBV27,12,CASGDRDAEAFF
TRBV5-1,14,CASSPVMGQETQYF
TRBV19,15,CASSYSGTGVQPQHF
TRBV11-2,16,CASSFTAAAHTGELFF
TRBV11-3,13,CASSLGQTYGYTF
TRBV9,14,CASSVATGAYEQYF
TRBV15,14,CATSLGGSYNEQFF
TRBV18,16,CASSPGITGGNSPLHF
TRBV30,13,CAWLRDRGYEQYF
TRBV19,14,CASSIGWGNTEAFF
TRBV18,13,CASSPPNSYEQYF
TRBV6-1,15,CASSAVNRGNTEAFF
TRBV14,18,CASSSGQGKGLTRNEQFF
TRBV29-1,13,CSVNSGIGNTIYF
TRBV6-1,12,CASSEVGAGYTF
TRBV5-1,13,CASSLGGDYGYTF
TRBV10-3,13,CAISESQVETQYF
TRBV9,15,CASSVGRGGNTEAFF
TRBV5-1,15,CASSSRTSGAGEQYF
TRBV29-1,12,CSAGGQGETQYF
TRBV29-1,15,CSDSSTSFLGYGYTF
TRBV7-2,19,CASSLRERKLSTGANVLTF
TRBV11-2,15,CASSLEPGFGSPLHF
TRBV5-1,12,CASSWNTGELFF
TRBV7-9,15,CASSLGQGGWEKLFF
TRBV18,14,CASSRSGRRNTIYF
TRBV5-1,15,CASSLEDPSTYEQYF
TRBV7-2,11,CASSPGYEQYF
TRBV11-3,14,CASSFQGSGTEAFF
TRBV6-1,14,CASFRTGGSYGYTF
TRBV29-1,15,CSVGGGLSSYNEQFF
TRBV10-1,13,CASRPDPYNEQFF
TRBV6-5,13,CASSFGPAYEQYF
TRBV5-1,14,CASSPGAAWETQYF